This T cell receptor beta chain originates from a study of PD-1 blockade in classical Hodgkin lymphoma. Data came from immunoSEQ multiplex PCR; TCRdb stores just in-frame clones and leaves some out. Here the sample spans 25,000 to 35,000 clones, approximately 70% being singletons. Trimming pared 0 bases from V and 7 bases from J, leaving 11 bases between. Germline V gene data show CDR1 as SGDLS and CDR2 as YYNGEE. The CDR3 loop spans 14 amino acids. Relapse after autologous stem cell transplantation occurred in every patient, and brentuximab vedotin exposure varied. Sequencing used peripheral blood mononuclear cells (PBMCs), obtained before the second cycle of nivolumab. The receptor comes from a human donor with classical Hodgkin lymphoma. The chain has TRBV9 and TRBJ2-1; no clear D gene. CDR3 DNA sequence: TGTGCCAGCAGCGTAGGTCTACCCGGTAATGAGCAGTTCTTC. Protein product: CASSVGLPGNEQFF.